The 18 T cell receptor beta chains below come from one sample, sequenced in a study of T cells in Graves' hyperthyroidism and ophthalmopathy. What was amplified from RNA transcripts were TCR beta CDR3 regions. The study used the HTBI primer set for a first-round RT-PCR of the TCR CDR3. MiXCR, run by TCRdb on the multiplex PCR reads, gives a single entry per CDR3 protein. The sample includes 730,000 or so distinct CDR3 sequences, around 19% of them seen just once. Sample: blood. These receptors were collected from a woman aged 45-59 years with Graves' hyperthyroidism that later progressed to Graves' ophthalmopathy.

This clonotype was observed a handful of times. The chain carries TRBV9 and TRBJ1-1; TRBD1 aligns across 8 bases. The V segment lost 3 bases and the J segment 0 bases; nucleotides outside the gene matches: 7. Looked up from germline, CDR1 is SGDLS and CDR2 is YYNGEE. The CDR3 spans 16 residues. CDR3 nucleotide sequence: TGTGCCAGCAGCGCCTTGGGACAGGCTCTGAACACTGAAGCTTTCTTT. Amino acid sequence: CASSALGQALNTEAFF.

This clonotype has at least ten counts. The genes are TRBV20-1 and TRBJ2-5; maybe TRBD2 (5 bases). The CDR3 is 12 amino acids. Germline V lookup: CDR1 DFQATT, CDR2 SNEGSKA (reference sequence). Trimming took 5 bases from V and 5 from J, leaving 12 bases between them. CDR3: CSADLALETQYF. CDR3 DNA: TGCAGTGCTGACCTAGCTTTGGAGACCCAGTACTTC.

This clonotype has a count of ten or more. The V and J genes are TRBV11-2 and TRBJ2-3; D gene unclear. Trimming cost V 3 bases and J 0 bases, with 7 bases left between them. The CDR3 covers 14 residues. Per the germline V gene, CDR1 is SGHAT and CDR2 is FQNNGV. The CDR3 DNA reads TGTGCCAGCAGCTTCTCCACTAGCACAGATACGCAGTATTTT. It codes for CASSFSTSTDTQYF. Combining the CDR3 with reference TRBV11-2 and TRBJ2-3 gives the whole variable domain EAGVAQSPRYKIIEKRQSVAFWCNPISGHATLYWYQQILGQGPKLLIQFQNNGVVDDSQLPKDRFSAERLKGVDSTLKIQPAKLEDSAVYLCASSFSTSTDTQYFGPGTRLTVL.

V usage is TRBV5-1 and J usage is TRBJ1-1; 9 bases match TRBD1. The J segment lost 6 bases and the V segment lost 3 bases, leaving 12 bases of the junction unmatched. This CDR3 is 16 amino acids long. Germline V gene data show CDR1 as SGHRS and CDR2 as YFSETQ. The CDR3 here is CASSSRLGTGLSEAFF. CDR3 DNA sequence: TGCGCCAGCAGCTCCCGTCTAGGGACAGGGCTCTCTGAAGCTTTCTTT.

This clonotype has ten or more counts. The chain's CDR3 is CASSFDLGDLGYTF. The CDR3 DNA follows: TGTGCCAGCAGTTTCGACCTTGGCGATCTTGGCTACACCTTC. The rearrangement joins TRBV12-3 or TRBV12-4 to TRBJ1-2; D unclear. CDR3 size: 14 residues. V was shortened by 3 bases and J by 7 bases, with 15 bases between the two germline ends.

This clonotype was seen a handful of times. The chain recombines TRBV11-2 with TRBJ1-1; D gene uncertain. V gave up 0 bases and J gave up 6 bases, with 11 bases separating them. CDR1 and CDR2 from the germline V gene are SGHAT and FQNNGV. The CDR3 spans 14 residues. CDR3: CASSLEYKRAEAFF. CDR3 DNA: TGTGCCAGCAGCTTAGAGTACAAACGCGCTGAAGCTTTCTTT. The full variable domain, rest sourced from reference TRBV11-2 and TRBJ1-1, is EAGVAQSPRYKIIEKRQSVAFWCNPISGHATLYWYQQILGQGPKLLIQFQNNGVVDDSQLPKDRFSAERLKGVDSTLKIQPAKLEDSAVYLCASSLEYKRAEAFFGQGTRLTVV.

This clonotype was picked up many times. The V call is TRBV20-1, the J call TRBJ2-3, with 12 bases lining up with TRBD1. The CDR3 extends over 14 amino acids. CDR1 is DFQATT, CDR2 SNEGSKA, per germline (reference sequence). The CDR3 coding sequence is TGCAGACCTACCGGGACAGGGGGCCGGGATACGCAGTATTTT. Translating it yields CRPTGTGGRDTQYF.

This sequence joins TRBV6-2 or TRBV6-3 and TRBJ1-1; 8 bases fit TRBD1. Germline V gene lookup returns CDR1 MNHEY and CDR2 SVGEGT. V lost 8 bases and J lost 0; bases outside the gene matches: 11. The CDR3 extends over 16 amino acids. In DNA form, the CDR3 reads TGTGCCAGCGCACAGGGGGGACTTTTTATGAACACTGAAGCTTTCTTT. Protein product: CASAQGGLFMNTEAFF.

This clonotype was counted at least ten times. This rearrangement joins TRBV6-1 to TRBJ1-1; no definite D call. CDR3 length: 13 residues. CDR1 and CDR2 from the germline V gene are MNHNS and SASEGT. V gave up 2 bases and J gave up 2 bases, with 6 bases separating them. CDR3 amino acids: CASSETYNTEAFF. The CDR3 region has the DNA TGTGCCAGCAGTGAAACCTATAACACTGAAGCTTTCTTT.

The table lists this clonotype with many counts. V is TRBV5-1 and J is TRBJ2-1; D possibly uses TRBD1 or TRBD2 (5 bases each). CDR1 and CDR2 from the germline V gene are SGHRS and YFSETQ. V shed 3 bases and J shed 0 bases, with 25 bases lying between them. The CDR3 is made up of 20 amino acids. CDR3 residues: CASSSRGYEGSRSSYNEQFF. In nucleotides, the CDR3 is TGCGCCAGCAGCTCGAGGGGCTACGAGGGTTCCCGGAGCTCCTACAATGAGCAGTTCTTC.

In its sample, this clonotype was seen a few times. This chain joins TRBV18 and TRBJ1-1; D unclear. V was shortened by 6 bases and J by 5 bases, with 19 bases between the two germline ends. This CDR3 contains 15 residues. Germline V lookup: CDR1 KGHSH, CDR2 LQKENI. This CDR3 reads CASSLGLESYTEAFF. The CDR3 DNA reads TGTGCCAGCTCCTTAGGACTGGAAAGCTATACTGAAGCTTTCTTT.

This clonotype was counted only a few times. V is TRBV3-1 and J is TRBJ1-2; tentative D call: TRBD1 (6 bases). Trimming removed 5 bases from V and 4 bases from J, with 14 bases in between. Germline CDR1 is LGHDT and CDR2 is YNNKEL (reference sequence). This CDR3 region has 14 residues. The chain's CDR3 is CASSTTDSLYGYTF. The DNA of the CDR3 is TGTGCCAGCAGCACAACGGACAGCCTCTATGGCTACACCTTC.

This clonotype was found a few times. V is TRBV19 and J is TRBJ2-1, with 16 bases aligning to TRBD2. CDR1 is LNHDA and CDR2 is SQIVND in the germline V gene (reference sequence). CDR3 length: 17 residues. With 4 bases clipped from V and 5 bases from J, the junction kept 5 bases outside the gene matches. The CDR3 nucleotides read TGTGCCAGTAGTACCGGGACTAGCGGGGGGGCCCACAATGAGCAGTTCTTC. This translates into CASSTGTSGGAHNEQFF.

Ten or more counts support this clonotype. J is TRBJ1-1 and V is TRBV6-1, with D uncertain. The CDR3 has 14 residues. V shed 7 bases and J shed 3 bases, with 15 bases lying between them. The germline CDR1 and CDR2 sequences are MNHNS and SASEGT. The CDR3 loop reads CASTPTRRDTEAFF. Written as DNA, the CDR3 is TGTGCCAGCACCCCGACTAGGCGGGACACTGAAGCTTTCTTT.

This chain links TRBV20-1 with TRBJ1-2; D is perhaps TRBD1 (6 bases). Trimming left V 2 bases short and J 8 bases short, with 24 bases between. The CDR3 consists of 16 residues. Germline-derived CDR1 and CDR2 are DFQATT and SNEGSKA (reference sequence). In nucleotides, the CDR3 is TGCAGTGCTAGATTATCCCGGGGGGCAGGGGTTTGGGGCTACACCTTC. Translation: CSARLSRGAGVWGYTF.

The chain recombines TRBV29-1 with TRBJ2-1, with TRBD2 matching over 9 bases. This CDR3 is 11 amino acids long. CDR1 is SQVTM and CDR2 is ANQGSEA in the germline V gene. V lost 7 bases to trimming and J lost 7 bases; unmatched junction nucleotides: 2. The DNA for the CDR3 is TGCAGCGGCGGGGGGGCTAATGAGCAGTTCTTC. Its protein product is CSGGGANEQFF.

This clonotype appeared many times. This chain joins TRBV30 and TRBJ1-1; D gene ambiguous. Germline V CDR1 and CDR2: GTSNPN, SVGIG (reference sequence). The CDR3 has 12 residues. V lost 0 bases to trimming and J lost 2 bases, with 4 bases between them. The CDR3 loop reads CAWSVSNTEAFF. For the CDR3, the DNA is TGTGCCTGGAGTGTAAGCAACACTGAAGCTTTCTTT. The entire variable domain, with the rest obtained from reference TRBV30 and TRBJ1-1, is as follows: SQTIHQWPATLVQPVGSPLSLECTVEGTSNPNLYWYRQAAGRGLQLLFYSVGIGQISSEVPQNLSASRPQDRQFILSSKKLLLSDSGFYLCAWSVSNTEAFFGQGTRLTVV.

The chain uses TRBV6-8 and TRBJ1-3; D call uncertain. Trimming removed 0 bases at V and 1 base at J, with 25 bases between. The CDR3 has 21 amino acids. Germline values: CDR1 MNHGY, CDR2 SAAAGT. CDR3 sequence reads: CASSYSSHMFRVGESGNTIYF. In DNA form, the CDR3 reads TGTGCCAGCAGTTACTCGAGCCATATGTTCCGGGTGGGTGAATCTGGAAACACCATATATTTT.